This T cell receptor beta chain was identified during a study of T cells after yellow fever vaccination. The study's findings and limits: Overlap between CD4 and CD8 compartments was detected for a small share of clonotypes. Abundant bulk-derived clonotypes could contaminate FACS-sorted repertoires. The secondary response was weaker but peaked faster, day 5 versus 15.

Turning to this clonotype: Its antigen is as yet unknown.

TCRdb reprocessed the 5' RACE reads via MiXCR and lists one record per CDR3 protein. This table holds roughly 60,000 distinct CDR3 sequences, more than 5.5% found once. Here the sequenced sample was CD8+ T cells sorted from PBMCs, taken on the day of the first yellow fever vaccination. The receptor's source is a man between 18 and 29 years old who received the YFV17D yellow fever vaccine.

CDR3 DNA sequence: TGTGCCAGCAGTTTTCTGGGCGGGGGATCCCTTACGCAGTATTTT. Translation gives CASSFLGGGSLTQYF. The chain links TRBV12-3 or TRBV12-4 to TRBJ2-3, with 7 bases matching TRBD2. This CDR3 has 15 amino acids. After removal of 3 bases from V and 8 bases from J, the junction contained 11 bases not matched to a gene.